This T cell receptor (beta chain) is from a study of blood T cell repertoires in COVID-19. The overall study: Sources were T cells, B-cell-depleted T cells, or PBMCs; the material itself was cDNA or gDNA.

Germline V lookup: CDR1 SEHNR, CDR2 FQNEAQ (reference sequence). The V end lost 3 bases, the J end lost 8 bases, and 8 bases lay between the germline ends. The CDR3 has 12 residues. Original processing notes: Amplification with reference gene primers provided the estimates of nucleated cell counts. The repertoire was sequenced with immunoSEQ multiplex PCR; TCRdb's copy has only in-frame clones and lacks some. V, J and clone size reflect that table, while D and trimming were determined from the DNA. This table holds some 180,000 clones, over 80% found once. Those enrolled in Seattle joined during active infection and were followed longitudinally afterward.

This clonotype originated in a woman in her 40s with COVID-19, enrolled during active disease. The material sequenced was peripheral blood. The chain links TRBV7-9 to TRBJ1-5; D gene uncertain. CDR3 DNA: TGTGCCAGCAGCTTTCTTCAGGAGCCCCAGCATTTT. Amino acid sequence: CASSFLQEPQHF.